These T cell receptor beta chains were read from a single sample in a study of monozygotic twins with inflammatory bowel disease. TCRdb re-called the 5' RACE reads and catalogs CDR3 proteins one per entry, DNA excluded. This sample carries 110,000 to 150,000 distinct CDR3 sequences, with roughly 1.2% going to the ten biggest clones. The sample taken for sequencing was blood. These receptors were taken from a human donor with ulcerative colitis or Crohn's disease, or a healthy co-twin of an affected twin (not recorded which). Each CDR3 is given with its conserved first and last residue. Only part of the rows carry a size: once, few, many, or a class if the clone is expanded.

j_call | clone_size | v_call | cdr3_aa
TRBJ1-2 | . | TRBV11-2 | CASSFGTGNYGYTF
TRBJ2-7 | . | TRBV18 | CASSKLAGEGEQYF
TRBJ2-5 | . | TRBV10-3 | CAISERQKETQYF
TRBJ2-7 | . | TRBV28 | CASSLAGTNYEQYF
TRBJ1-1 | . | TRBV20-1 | CSARGRADTPNTEAFF
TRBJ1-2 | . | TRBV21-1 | CAIPGETNYGYTF
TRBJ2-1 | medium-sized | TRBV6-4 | CASSPSATGEQFF
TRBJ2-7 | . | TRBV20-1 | CSPGGLPLSYEQYF
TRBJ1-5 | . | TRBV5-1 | CASSLEGTGYQPQHF
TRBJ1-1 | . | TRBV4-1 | CASSQVGGPLNTEAFF
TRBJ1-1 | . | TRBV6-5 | CASSYTWGQGPNTEAFF
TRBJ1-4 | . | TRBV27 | CASSSTGTAPGNYKLFF
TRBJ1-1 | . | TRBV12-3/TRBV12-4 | CASSLFETGEAFF
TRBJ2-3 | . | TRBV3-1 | CASRDKGSRTDTQYF
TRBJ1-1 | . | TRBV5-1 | CASSLERINTEAFF
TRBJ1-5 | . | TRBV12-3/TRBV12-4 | CASSLGRGRGQPQHF
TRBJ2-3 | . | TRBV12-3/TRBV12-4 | CASRATGPSVSDTQYF
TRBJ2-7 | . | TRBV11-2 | CASSLQRGAGAQMGEQYF
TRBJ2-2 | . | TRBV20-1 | CSARVDAGDTGELFF
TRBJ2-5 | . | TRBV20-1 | CSARDQPGYRETQYF
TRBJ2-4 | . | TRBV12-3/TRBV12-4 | CASSLDYKNIQYF
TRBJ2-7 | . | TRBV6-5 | CASSYPEQFAYEQYF